This T cell receptor beta chain originates from a study of T-cell memory formation after mild COVID-19 (dated by TCRdb to the early 2020s). The study in broad terms: TCR sequence clusters from the two donors were found to be largely donor specific. In a couple of donors, T-cell clones that expanded and contracted after mild COVID-19 were tracked by sequencing TCRalpha and TCRbeta repertoires over time. The cohort was made up of two young adult volunteers, one female and one male, who were previously healthy. Findings and caveats that apply to the study as a whole: SARS-CoV-2 specificity was not confirmed for the second-wave clones peaking on day 37. The study covered only a couple of mild cases, and larger cohorts including severe cases with pre-infection samples were considered necessary. Some responding clones were found in pre-infection memory, which suggests that pre-existing cross-reactive memory T cells took part in the SARS-CoV-2 response. Balanced CD4/CD8 phenotypes were observed for clones contracting from day 15 to 85, whereas a bias towards CD4+ was observed for a second wave of clones expanding from day 15 to 37. Contracting CD4+ clones were found mainly in CM and EM memory subsets, while CD8+ clones were enriched in EMRA.

Ficoll-Paque density gradient centrifugation was used to isolate PBMCs. Instrument used: Illumina NovaSeq 6000. cDNA libraries for TCRalpha and TCRbeta were prepared by 5'RACE using constant-segment primers, with sample barcodes and unique molecular identifiers added. Trizol reagent was used to extract RNA from every sample. Library amplification was performed in two PCR steps, and a second sample barcode and Illumina TruSeq adapters were introduced in the second step. The libraries were sequenced on an Illumina NovaSeq using 2 x 150 bp paired-end reads. Under the source paper's analysis protocol: Reads were demultiplexed and collapsed into UMI-guided consensus sequences with migec v1.2.7. Using mixcr v2.1.11, the UMI consensuses were aligned to TRA and TRB V and J templates and assembled into clonotypes. A clonotype was counted as expanded or contracted only when both edgeR and NoisET called the clonotype significant, with the noise models trained on biological replicates. edgeR calls used a false discovery rate-adjusted p below 0.01 and a log2 fold-change threshold of 1. As an exploratory analysis of dynamics, max-normalized trajectories of the 1000 most abundant clonotypes were examined with PCA combined with hierarchical clustering. Separately sequenced CD4+ and CD8+ repertoires were used to assign the CD4 or CD8 phenotype of responding clones. TCRdb reanalyzed the raw reads on its own, using fastp at Q25 for trimming and MiXCR for clone calling, and kept in-frame beta chains. Every distinct CDR3 protein forms one entry, paired with its most common genes and DNA. The authors' filters were not applied to this entry. This sample lists about 44,000 distinct CDR3 sequences; approximately 7% were detected once. About 0.8% of the sample is taken by the ten largest.

Points on this clonotype: No antigen is known for it. Per-base qualities were not stored, and no clone one base away is much larger.

Here V drops 5 bases and J drops 5 bases, and the junction holds 12 bases not matched to any gene. Its CDR3 holds 16 amino acids, cysteine through phenylalanine. The sequence is cut down to CDR3 DNA, 48 bases in frame from base 1. The germline V gene supplies CDR1 SGHRS and CDR2 YFSETQ. The V gene is TRBV5-1 and the J gene is TRBJ2-7, with TRBD2 identical over 11 junction bases. The sequenced sample was PBMCs or a T cell subset sorted from them (not recorded which). The clonotype comes from an adult who had mild COVID-19 (a few samples of this study predate the infection). The sample titles of this study are shuffled in the database, so cell type and time point are left out. The CDR3 reads as follows: CASSKQASGGRNEQYF. The DNA is TGCGCCAGCAGTAAGCAGGCTAGCGGGGGGAGGAACGAGCAGTACTTC.